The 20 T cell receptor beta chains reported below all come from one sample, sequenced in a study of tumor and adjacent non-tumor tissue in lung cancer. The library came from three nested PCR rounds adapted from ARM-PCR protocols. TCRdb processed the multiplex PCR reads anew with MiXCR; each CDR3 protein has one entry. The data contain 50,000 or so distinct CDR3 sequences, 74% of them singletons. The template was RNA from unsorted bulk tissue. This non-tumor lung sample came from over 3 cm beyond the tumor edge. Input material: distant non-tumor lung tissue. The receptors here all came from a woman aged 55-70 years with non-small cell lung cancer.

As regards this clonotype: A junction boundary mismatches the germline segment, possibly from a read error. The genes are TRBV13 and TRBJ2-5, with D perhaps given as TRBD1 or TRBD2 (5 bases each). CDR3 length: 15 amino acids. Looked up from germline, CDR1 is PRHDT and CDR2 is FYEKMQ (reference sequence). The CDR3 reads CTSSNRPGPQETQYF. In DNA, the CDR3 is TGTACCAGCAGCAATAGACCGGGGCCACAAGAGACCCAGTACTTC.

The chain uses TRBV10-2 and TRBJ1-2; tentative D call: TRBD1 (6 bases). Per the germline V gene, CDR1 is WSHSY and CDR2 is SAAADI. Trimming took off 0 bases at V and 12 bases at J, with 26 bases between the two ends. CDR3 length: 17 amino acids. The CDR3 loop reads CASSESYGHSGDYVHTF. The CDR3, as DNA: TGCGCCAGCAGTGAGTCCTATGGACACTCAGGGGACTATGTCCACACCTTC.

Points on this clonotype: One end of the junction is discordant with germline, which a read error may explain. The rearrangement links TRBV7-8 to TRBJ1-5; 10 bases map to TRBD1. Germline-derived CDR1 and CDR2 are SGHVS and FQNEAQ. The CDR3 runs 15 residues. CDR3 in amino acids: CASSYSTGGNQLQDF. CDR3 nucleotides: TGTGCCAGCAGCTACTCGACAGGGGGCAATCAGCTCCAGGATTTT.

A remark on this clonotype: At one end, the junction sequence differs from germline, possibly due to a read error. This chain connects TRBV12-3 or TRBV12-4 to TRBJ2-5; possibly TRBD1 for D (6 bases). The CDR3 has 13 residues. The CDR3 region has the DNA TGTGCCAGCAGTCGGGACATTAAAGAGACCCAGTATTTC. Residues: CASSRDIKETQYF.

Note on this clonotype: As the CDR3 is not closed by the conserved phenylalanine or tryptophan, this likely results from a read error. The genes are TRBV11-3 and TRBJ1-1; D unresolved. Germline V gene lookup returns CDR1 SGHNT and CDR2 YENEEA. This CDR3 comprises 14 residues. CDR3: CASSLSRLNTGAFL. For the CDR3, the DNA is TGTGCCAGCAGCTTGAGTCGGCTCAACACTGGAGCTTTCCTT.

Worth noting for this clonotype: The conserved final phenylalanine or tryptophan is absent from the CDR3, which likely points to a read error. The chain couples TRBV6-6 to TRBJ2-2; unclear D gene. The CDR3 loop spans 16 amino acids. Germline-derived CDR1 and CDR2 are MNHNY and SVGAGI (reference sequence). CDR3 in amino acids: CASSNSKTGGTGELFL. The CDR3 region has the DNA TGTGCCAGCAGTAACTCAAAAACGGGTGGGACCGGGGAGCTGTTTCTT.

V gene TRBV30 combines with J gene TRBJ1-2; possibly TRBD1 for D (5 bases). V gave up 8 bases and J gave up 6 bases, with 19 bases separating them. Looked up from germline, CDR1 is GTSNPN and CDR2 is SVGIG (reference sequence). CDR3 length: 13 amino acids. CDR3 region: CAASGRRDDGYTF. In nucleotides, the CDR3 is TGTGCCGCCTCGGGACGGCGGGATGATGGCTACACCTTC.

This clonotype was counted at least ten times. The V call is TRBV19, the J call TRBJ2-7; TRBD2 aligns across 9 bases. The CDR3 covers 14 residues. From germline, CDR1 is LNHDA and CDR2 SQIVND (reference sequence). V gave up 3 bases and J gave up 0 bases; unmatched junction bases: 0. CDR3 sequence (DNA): TGTGCCAGTAGTATGGGACTAGCCTCCTACGAGCAGTACTTC. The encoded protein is CASSMGLASYEQYF.

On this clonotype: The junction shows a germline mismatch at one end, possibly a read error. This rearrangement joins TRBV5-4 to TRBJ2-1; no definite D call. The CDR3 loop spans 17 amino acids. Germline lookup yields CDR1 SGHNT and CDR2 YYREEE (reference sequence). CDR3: CTSSLGSPLDSYNGQFF. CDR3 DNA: TGTACCAGCAGCTTGGGCAGCCCTCTAGACTCCTACAATGGGCAGTTCTTC.

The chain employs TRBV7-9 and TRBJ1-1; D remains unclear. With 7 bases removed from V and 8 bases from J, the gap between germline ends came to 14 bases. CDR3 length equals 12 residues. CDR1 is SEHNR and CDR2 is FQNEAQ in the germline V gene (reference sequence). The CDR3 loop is CASISDVPEAFF. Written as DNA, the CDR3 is TGTGCCAGCATCTCGGACGTACCGGAAGCTTTCTTT.

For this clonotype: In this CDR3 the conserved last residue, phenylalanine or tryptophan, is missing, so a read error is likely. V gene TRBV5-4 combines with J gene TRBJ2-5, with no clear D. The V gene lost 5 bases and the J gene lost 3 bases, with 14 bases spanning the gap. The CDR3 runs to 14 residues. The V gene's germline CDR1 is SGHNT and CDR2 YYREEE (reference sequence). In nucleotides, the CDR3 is TGTGCCAGCAGGTCCCGGACGGGCGAAGAGACCCAGTACTCC. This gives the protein CASRSRTGEETQYS.

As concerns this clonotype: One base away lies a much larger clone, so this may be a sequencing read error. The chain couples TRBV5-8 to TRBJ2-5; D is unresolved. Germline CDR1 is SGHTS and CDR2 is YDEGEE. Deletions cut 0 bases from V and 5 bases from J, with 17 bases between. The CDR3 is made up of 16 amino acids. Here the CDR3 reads CASSLDVGRREETQYF. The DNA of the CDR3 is TGTGCCAGCAGCTTGGATGTAGGGCGGCGCGAGGAGACCCAGTACTTC.

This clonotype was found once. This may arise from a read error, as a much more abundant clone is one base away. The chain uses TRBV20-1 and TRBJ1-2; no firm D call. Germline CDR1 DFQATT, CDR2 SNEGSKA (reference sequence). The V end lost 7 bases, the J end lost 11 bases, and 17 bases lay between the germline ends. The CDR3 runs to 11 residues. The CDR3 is CSVQAGRGYTF. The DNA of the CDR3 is TGCAGTGTTCAAGCGGGAAGAGGGTACACCTTC.

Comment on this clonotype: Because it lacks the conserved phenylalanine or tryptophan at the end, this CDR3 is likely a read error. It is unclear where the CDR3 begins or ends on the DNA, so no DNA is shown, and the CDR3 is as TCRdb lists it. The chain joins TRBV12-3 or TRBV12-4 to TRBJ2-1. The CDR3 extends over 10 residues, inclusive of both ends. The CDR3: CASSYNEHFI.

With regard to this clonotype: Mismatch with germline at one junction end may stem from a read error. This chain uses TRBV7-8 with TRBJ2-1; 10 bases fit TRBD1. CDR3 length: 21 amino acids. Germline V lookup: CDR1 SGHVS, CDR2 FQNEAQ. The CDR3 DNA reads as TGTGCCAGCAGCTTAGCGCTAATCGGACAGGGGGTCCTAAGCTCCTTCAATGAACAGTTCTTC. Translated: CASSLALIGQGVLSSFNEQFF.

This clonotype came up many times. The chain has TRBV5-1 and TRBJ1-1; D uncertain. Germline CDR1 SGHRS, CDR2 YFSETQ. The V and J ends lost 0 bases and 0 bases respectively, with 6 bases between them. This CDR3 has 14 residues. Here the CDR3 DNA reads TGCGCCAGCAGCTTGGAGGTGATGAACACTGAAGCTTTCTTT. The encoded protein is CASSLEVMNTEAFF. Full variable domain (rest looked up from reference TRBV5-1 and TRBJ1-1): KAGVTQTPRYLIKTRGQQVTLSCSPISGHRSVSWYQQTPGQGLQFLFEYFSETQRNKGNFPGRFSGRQFSNSRSEMNVSTLELGDSALYLCASSLEVMNTEAFFGQGTRLTVV.

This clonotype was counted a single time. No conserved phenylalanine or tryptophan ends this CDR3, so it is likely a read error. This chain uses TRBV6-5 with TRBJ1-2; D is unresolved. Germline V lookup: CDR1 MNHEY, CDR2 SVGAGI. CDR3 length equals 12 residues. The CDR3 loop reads CGSSTGFIGYTL. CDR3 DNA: TGTGGCAGCTCCACGGGGTTCATTGGCTACACCTTA.

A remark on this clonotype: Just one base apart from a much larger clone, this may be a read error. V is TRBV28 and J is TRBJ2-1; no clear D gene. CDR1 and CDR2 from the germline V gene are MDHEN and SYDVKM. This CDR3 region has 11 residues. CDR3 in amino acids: CAGSSNREQFF. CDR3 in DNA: TGTGCCGGCAGCTCTAACCGTGAGCAGTTCTTC.

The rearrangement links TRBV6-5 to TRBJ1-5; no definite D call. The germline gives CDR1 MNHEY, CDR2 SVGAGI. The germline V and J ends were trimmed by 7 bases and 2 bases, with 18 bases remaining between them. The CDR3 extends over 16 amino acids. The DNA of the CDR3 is TGTGCCAGCAACTCCAATCCCTGTCAGGGCAATCAGCCCCAGCATTTT. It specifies CASNSNPCQGNQPQHF.

The CDR3 coding sequence is TGTGACTGCAGTTACGACAGCTCTGGGGCCAACGTCCTGACTTTC. This sequence encodes CDCSYDSSGANVLTF. The chain couples TRBV6-6 to TRBJ2-6; tentative D call: TRBD1 (5 bases). The V gene's germline CDR1 is MNHNY and CDR2 SVGAGI (reference sequence). This CDR3 has 15 residues.